The sequence of this T cell receptor beta chain was determined in a study of T cell changes during pregnancy in multiple sclerosis. The CDR3 totals 13 residues. Germline lookup yields CDR1 SEHNR and CDR2 FQNEAQ (reference sequence). Trimming took off 3 bases at V and 1 base at J, with 6 bases between the two ends. Sequenced by immunoSEQ multiplex PCR; TCRdb stores in-frame clones only, minus some. The data contain 60,000 to 65,000 clones, around 92% of them singletons. Sequences were derived from peripheral blood, sampled in the second trimester of pregnancy. The gene calls are TRBV7-9 and TRBJ1-2, with D perhaps TRBD1 (5 bases). The TCR sequence derives from a female donor in good health, enrolled as a control in a pregnancy study. The CDR3 is CASSFQGNYGYTF. CDR3 nucleotides: TGTGCCAGCAGCTTCCAGGGTAACTATGGCTACACCTTC.